These T cell receptor beta chains were read from a single sample in a study of shared clonotypes between healthy human individuals. The assay was immunoSEQ multiplex PCR, and TCRdb's table has in-frame clones only and misses some. The sample includes about 1.1 million clones, around 82% of them seen just once. Sample: memory CD4+ T cells from PBMCs. These receptors all stem from a man in his late teens or twenties in good health. Some clones in this sample may be carry-over from other donors' samples. The CDR3 runs from the conserved cysteine through the conserved F or W. A D gene is named only where the DNA matches it firmly. Clone size is not always given. Where it is, it says once, few, many or a class for expanded clones.

TGCGCCAGCAGCTTTGCACTTAACTCCTACAATGAGCAGTTCTTC | CASSFALNSYNEQFF | 15 | TRBJ2-1 | NA | TRBV5-1 | NA
TGTGCCAGCACTGGGGGTTCGGCTAATGAAAAACTGTTTTTT | CASTGGSANEKLFF | 14 | TRBJ1-4 | NA | TRBV28 | NA
TGTGCCAGCCAGTTAACAGGGGGCATCACTGAAGCTTTCTTT | CASQLTGGITEAFF | 14 | TRBJ1-1 | TRBD1 | TRBV7-3 | NA
TGTGCCAGCAGTTCATGGGGCGTTGCGGCCCCAGAGACCCAGTACTTC | CASSSWGVAAPETQYF | 16 | TRBJ2-5 | NA | TRBV6-6 | few
TGTGCCAGCAGTCCAACTAACATATGGCGGGGCTACACCTTC | CASSPTNIWRGYTF | 14 | TRBJ1-2 | NA | TRBV27 | once
TGTGCCAGCAGCCGCGGGGGGGCAGAGACCCAGTACTTC | CASSRGGAETQYF | 13 | TRBJ2-5 | TRBD2 | TRBV7-3 | NA
TGTGCCAGCTCTGGAGAACCTAGCGGCTACGAGCAGTACTTC | CASSGEPSGYEQYF | 14 | TRBJ2-7 | TRBD2 | TRBV11-1 | NA
TGCGCCAGCAGCTCTGGGGGCTTCCAAGAGACCCAGTACTTC | CASSSGGFQETQYF | 14 | TRBJ2-5 | NA | TRBV5-1 | NA
TGTGCCAGCAGCTCCGGGACAGGGTTGGCTTTCTTT | CASSSGTGLAFF | 12 | TRBJ1-1 | TRBD1 | TRBV6-5 | NA
TGTGCCAGCTTCCGGGGCCCGGGGACCGGGGAGCTGTTTTTT | CASFRGPGTGELFF | 14 | TRBJ2-2 | NA | TRBV27 | NA
TGTGCCAGCGGGGGGCACCGGGTAGCGGGGAACACCGGGGAGCTGTTTTTT | CASGGHRVAGNTGELFF | 17 | TRBJ2-2 | NA | TRBV28 | NA
TGTGCCAGCAGCCCGGGGACGGCTCTGTTCGAGCAGTACTTC | CASSPGTALFEQYF | 14 | TRBJ2-7 | NA | TRBV6-7 | NA
TGTGCCAGCTCACCACTTCTTCGGAAAGAGGCTTTCTTT | CASSPLLRKEAFF | 13 | TRBJ1-1 | NA | TRBV18 | NA
TGTGCCAGCAGTCGCAGCGGGAGGGCCGGGGAGACCCAGTACTTC | CASSRSGRAGETQYF | 15 | TRBJ2-5 | TRBD2 | TRBV2 | once
TGTGCCAGCAGTAGGCGGGACAGGCGTAACGAGCAGTACTTC | CASSRRDRRNEQYF | 14 | TRBJ2-7 | TRBD1 | TRBV6-5 | NA
TGCAGCGTTACGCCAATACAGGGGGCGCTTGACGAGCAGTACTTC | CSVTPIQGALDEQYF | 15 | TRBJ2-7 | TRBD1 | TRBV29-1 | NA
TGTGCCAGCAGCTTAGGGGCCGGGAAAAACATTCAGTACTTC | CASSLGAGKNIQYF | 14 | TRBJ2-4 | NA | TRBV7-9 | NA
TGTGCCACCGCCACAGGGGCCGACGAAGAGACCCAGTACTTC | CATATGADEETQYF | 14 | TRBJ2-5 | TRBD1 | TRBV15 | few
TGTGCCAGCAGCTTTGGGCTACGAGCAGGACACTACAATGAGCAGTTCTTC | CASSFGLRAGHYNEQFF | 17 | TRBJ2-1 | NA | TRBV5-6 | once
TGTGCCAGCAGCTATCAAGCTATGGACAGGGGTAACACTGAAGCTTTCTTT | CASSYQAMDRGNTEAFF | 17 | TRBJ1-1 | TRBD1 | TRBV5-5 | once
TGCGCCAGCAGCCAAGGGTACAGCGGGAGTCTTAGGAATGAGCAGTTCTTC | CASSQGYSGSLRNEQFF | 17 | TRBJ2-1 | TRBD2 | TRBV4-1 | NA
TGTGCCAGCAAGAAGCGGGAGGGCCGAGCGATCGACGAGCAGTACTTC | CASKKREGRAIDEQYF | 16 | TRBJ2-7 | TRBD2 | TRBV27 | NA
TGTGCCACCAGCAGACAGGGGACAGGGTATGGCTACACCTTC | CATSRQGTGYGYTF | 14 | TRBJ1-2 | TRBD1 | TRBV15 | NA
TGCGCCAGCAGCCCGGGACTAGCCAAAAACATTCAGTACTTC | CASSPGLAKNIQYF | 14 | TRBJ2-4 | NA | TRBV5-1 | NA
TGTGCCAGCAGTTTACTAGTGACTAGCGGGAGTAATGAGCAGTTCTTC | CASSLLVTSGSNEQFF | 16 | TRBJ2-1 | TRBD2 | TRBV28 | few
TGTGCCAGCAGCTTACGTGGAGGATCCTTTGGAGAGACCCAGTACTTC | CASSLRGGSFGETQYF | 16 | TRBJ2-5 | NA | TRBV11-2 | NA
TGTGCCAGCAGGTCGCCGGCGCGCCCTGAAGCTTTCTTT | CASRSPARPEAFF | 13 | TRBJ1-1 | NA | TRBV28 | NA
TGTGCCAGCAGTCCCCCATCGGGAGAAAAACTGTTTTTT | CASSPPSGEKLFF | 13 | TRBJ1-4 | NA | TRBV6-5 | once
TGTGCCAGCAGTTTCCCCGGACAGCCCCAGCATTTT | CASSFPGQPQHF | 12 | TRBJ1-5 | NA | TRBV28 | NA
NA | CSVSGPGQVGNTIYF | 15 | TRBJ1-3 | NA | TRBV29-1 | NA
TGTGCCAGCAGTATCCAGACGGATTATTATGGCTACACCTTC | CASSIQTDYYGYTF | 14 | TRBJ1-2 | NA | TRBV28 | once